This T cell receptor beta chain was retrieved from a study of vaccination effects on CD4 cells after COVID-19. This clone was recorded only once. Its antigen is not known. Germline assignment: CDR1 SGDLS and CDR2 YYNGEE. The CDR3 is 18 residues long. Losses at the gene ends were 0 bases for V and 0 bases for J; bases not matched to a gene: 5. Expansion with viral peptide pools was applied to antigen-specific CD4+ T cells by the ViraFEST assay prior to sequencing. Cells that had been cultured for less than 13 days were the source of isolated CD4+ T cells. Each participant received a vaccine that was either BNT162b2 or mRNA-1273, given as two doses. Fresh IL-2-containing medium replaced half the medium on days 3 and 7. The method was immunoSEQ multiplex PCR; TCRdb's version includes in-frame clones alone and lacks a portion of them. The data show around 30,000 clones, 72% seen once.

This chain connects TRBV9 to TRBJ2-4; TRBD2 agrees at 11 bases. This specimen consisted of CD4+ T cells from PBMCs cultured with HCoV-229E spike peptides, obtained after COVID-19 vaccination. The receptor was derived from a human donor who received a COVID-19 vaccine. The CDR3 DNA reads as TGTGCCAGCAGCGTAGGTCTAGCGGGGGGACAAGCCAAAAACATTCAGTACTTC. Amino acid sequence: CASSVGLAGGQAKNIQYF.